These T cell receptor beta chains were read from a single sample in a study of cytomegalovirus exposure and HLA in healthy donors. The method was immunoSEQ multiplex PCR; TCRdb's version includes in-frame clones alone and lacks a portion of them. The sample holds 45,000 to 70,000 clones; about 92% are singletons and the top ten take approximately 0.99%. Sequencing was done on a sample of PBMCs. The receptors were sampled from a man aged 18 to 29 in good health and CMV-seronegative. Both conserved end residues are part of each CDR3. Fields, in order: J gene, V gene, D gene, clone size, CDR3 DNA, CDR3 protein. A D gene is named only where the DNA matches it firmly. Not every row has a clone size; where given, it reads once, few, many or a size class.

TRBJ1-3 | TRBV28 | TRBD1 | . | TGTGCCAGCAGGGCAGGACAGGGGGCGGACACCATATATTTT | CASRAGQGADTIYF
TRBJ2-1 | TRBV6-1 | . | once | TGTGCCAGCAGTGAACCAAGCCTCTCCTACAATGAGCAGTTCTTC | CASSEPSLSYNEQFF
TRBJ1-2 | TRBV6-6 | . | few | TGTGCCAGCAGTCAACAGAGACAGGATTACTATGGCTACACCTTC | CASSQQRQDYYGYTF
TRBJ2-7 | TRBV28 | TRBD2 | . | TGTGCCAGCAGTCCATATAGCGGGGGGGACCTCGAGCAGTACTTC | CASSPYSGGDLEQYF
TRBJ1-2 | TRBV28 | TRBD1 | . | TGTGCCAGCAGGACAGGGGGAGACTATGGCTACACCTTC | CASRTGGDYGYTF
TRBJ2-1 | TRBV29-1 | TRBD1 | . | TGCAGCGTTGAAGACGTTCCTTCCCGGGACAGGGACAATGAGCAGTTCTTC | CSVEDVPSRDRDNEQFF
TRBJ1-1 | TRBV9 | . | . | TGTGCCAGCAGCGTATCAACAGCGAACACTGAAGCTTTCTTT | CASSVSTANTEAFF
TRBJ1-5 | TRBV6-1 | TRBD1 | . | TGTGCCAGCCTAGACAGGGGAGATCAGCCCCAGCATTTT | CASLDRGDQPQHF
TRBJ2-1 | TRBV11-3 | TRBD2 | . | TGTGCCAGCAGCTTGGGACTAGCAGGAAATGAGCAGTTCTTC | CASSLGLAGNEQFF
TRBJ2-2 | TRBV4-3 | . | . | TGCGCCAGCAGCCAAAGTTTGAGCGGATCGAACACCGGGGAGCTGTTTTTT | CASSQSLSGSNTGELFF
TRBJ2-5 | TRBV19 | TRBD1 | few | TGTGCCAGTAGTATACAGGGGGCAGAGACCCAGTACTTC | CASSIQGAETQYF
TRBJ2-3 | TRBV2 | . | . | TGTGCCAGCACCTTAGGAGCGGTCAGAGATACGCAGTATTTT | CASTLGAVRDTQYF
TRBJ2-1 | TRBV5-4 | . | . | TGTGCCAGCAGCTTCTTGTCAGGGTCAGAGTTCTTC | CASSFLSGSEFF
TRBJ2-7 | TRBV7-9 | TRBD1 | . | TGTGCCAGCAGCCCCTGGACAGGGTTAAGCGAGCAGTACTTC | CASSPWTGLSEQYF
TRBJ1-2 | TRBV10-3 | . | . | TGTGCCAGCACCGATACAGGGAACTATGGCTACACCTTC | CASTDTGNYGYTF
TRBJ1-2 | TRBV2 | . | . | TGTGCCAGCATCGGGGATAACTATGGCTACACCTTC | CASIGDNYGYTF
TRBJ1-1 | TRBV28 | . | few | TGTGCCAGCAACAGTGGGCAGGGCTGGAACACTGAAGCTTTCTTT | CASNSGQGWNTEAFF
TRBJ2-7 | TRBV7-2 | . | . | TGTGCCAGCAGCTCATACTTAAGCTCCTACGAGCAGTACTTC | CASSSYLSSYEQYF
TRBJ2-2 | TRBV7-6 | . | . | TGTGCCAGCAGCTTATTTCGGGGGCGGGGGAAAACCGGGGAGCTGTTTTTT | CASSLFRGRGKTGELFF
TRBJ2-7 | TRBV5-6 | TRBD2 | . | TGTGCCAGCAGCTCCTTAGCGGGCCTTTCCTACGAGCAGTACTTC | CASSSLAGLSYEQYF
TRBJ2-1 | TRBV6-5 | TRBD1 | once | TGTGCCAGCAGGGAAGCAGGGGGCAATGAGCAGTTCTTC | CASREAGGNEQFF
TRBJ2-7 | TRBV4-3 | TRBD2 | . | TGCGCCAGCAGCCAGATTGCGATAGCGGGAGGAGCCTACGAGCAGTACTTC | CASSQIAIAGGAYEQYF
TRBJ2-1 | TRBV4-1 | . | . | TGCGCCAGCAGCCAAGGTACTAGTGTCTACAATGAGCAGTTCTTC | CASSQGTSVYNEQFF
TRBJ2-7 | TRBV30 | . | . | TGTGCCTGGAGGGTAGCCAACGAGCAGTACTTC | CAWRVANEQYF